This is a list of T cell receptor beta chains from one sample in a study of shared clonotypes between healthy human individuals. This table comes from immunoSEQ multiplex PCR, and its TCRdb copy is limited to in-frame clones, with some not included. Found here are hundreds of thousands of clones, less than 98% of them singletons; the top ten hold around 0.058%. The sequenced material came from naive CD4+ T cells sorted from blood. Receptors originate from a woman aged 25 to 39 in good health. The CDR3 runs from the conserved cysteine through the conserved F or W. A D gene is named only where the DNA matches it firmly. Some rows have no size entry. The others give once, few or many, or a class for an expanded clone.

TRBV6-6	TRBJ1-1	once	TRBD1	CASRLTGDTEAFF	TGTGCCAGCAGACTTACAGGGGACACTGAAGCTTTCTTT
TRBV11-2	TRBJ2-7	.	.	CASSLDQGSYEQYF	TGTGCCAGCAGCTTAGATCAGGGATCCTACGAGCAGTACTTC
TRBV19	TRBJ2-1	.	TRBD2	CASSLGTSGSFNEQFF	TGTGCCAGTAGTCTAGGGACTAGCGGGAGTTTCAATGAGCAGTTCTTC
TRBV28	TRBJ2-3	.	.	CASSGSFGTSTDTQYF	TGTGCCAGCAGCGGTAGCTTCGGCACATCCACAGATACGCAGTATTTT
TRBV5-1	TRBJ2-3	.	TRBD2	CASSPGLAGGTDTQYF	TGCGCCAGCAGCCCGGGACTAGCGGGAGGCACAGATACGCAGTATTTT
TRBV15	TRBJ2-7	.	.	CATSSQKTSYEQYF	TGTGCCACCAGCAGCCAGAAAACCAGCTACGAGCAGTACTTC
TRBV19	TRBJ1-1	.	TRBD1	CASSTTGRGGAFF	TGTGCCAGTAGCACGACAGGGCGGGGGGGAGCTTTCTTT
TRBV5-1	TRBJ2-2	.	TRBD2	CASSLGLAGTANTGELFF	TGCGCCAGCAGCCTGGGACTAGCGGGAACTGCGAACACCGGGGAGCTGTTTTTT
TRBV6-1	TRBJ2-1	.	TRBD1	CASTRTGRYEQFF	TGTGCCAGCACGAGGACAGGGCGCTATGAGCAGTTCTTC
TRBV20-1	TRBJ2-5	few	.	CSVWQQETQYF	TGCAGTGTGTGGCAACAAGAGACCCAGTACTTC
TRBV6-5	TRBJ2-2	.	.	CASKDSQTNTGELFF	TGTGCCAGCAAAGACAGCCAGACTAACACCGGGGAGCTGTTTTTT
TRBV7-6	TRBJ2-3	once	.	CASSLLGTDTQYF	TGTGCCAGCAGCTTACTCGGTACAGATACGCAGTATTTT
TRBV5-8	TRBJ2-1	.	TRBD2	CASSFRELAGYNEQFF	TGTGCCAGCAGCTTTCGCGAACTAGCGGGTTACAATGAGCAGTTCTTC
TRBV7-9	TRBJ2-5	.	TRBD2	CASSAPGSGKTQYF	TGTGCCAGCAGCGCCCCTGGGAGCGGGAAGACCCAGTACTTC
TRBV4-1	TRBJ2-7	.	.	CASSQDFFLDGSYEQYF	TGCGCCAGCAGCCAAGATTTTTTCTTAGACGGCTCCTACGAGCAGTACTTC
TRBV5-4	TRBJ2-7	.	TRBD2	CASNRLAGGEQYF	TGTGCCAGCAACCGACTAGCGGGAGGTGAGCAGTACTTC
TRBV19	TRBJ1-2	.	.	CASTRENYGYTF	TGTGCCAGTACAAGGGAAAACTATGGCTACACCTTC
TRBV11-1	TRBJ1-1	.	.	CASTGLNTEAFF	TGTGCCAGCACGGGGTTGAACACTGAAGCTTTCTTT
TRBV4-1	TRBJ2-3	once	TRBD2	CASSQRLAGGITDTQYF	TGCGCCAGCAGCCAGAGACTAGCGGGAGGAATCACAGATACGCAGTATTTT
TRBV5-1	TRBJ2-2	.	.	CASSFVNGRNTGELFF	TGCGCCAGCAGCTTCGTGAATGGGCGGAACACCGGGGAGCTGTTTTTT
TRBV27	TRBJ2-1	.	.	CASSWGAYNEQFF	TGTGCCAGCAGTTGGGGAGCGTACAATGAGCAGTTCTTC
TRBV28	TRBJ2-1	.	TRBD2	CASITGTRDEQFF	TGTGCCAGCATAACCGGGACTAGGGATGAGCAGTTCTTC
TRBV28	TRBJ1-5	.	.	CAALPSRGRYQPQHF	TGTGCTGCTCTACCCTCGCGGGGGCGATATCAGCCCCAGCATTTT
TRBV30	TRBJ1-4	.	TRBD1	CAWNPGTGHEKLFF	TGTGCCTGGAATCCCGGGACAGGGCATGAAAAACTGTTTTTT
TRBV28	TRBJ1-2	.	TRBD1	CASSLIQGFYGYTF	TGTGCCAGCAGTTTAATACAGGGGTTCTATGGCTACACCTTC
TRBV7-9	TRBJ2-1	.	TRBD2	CASSLARASGSGNEQFF	TGTGCCAGCAGCTTAGCTAGAGCTAGCGGGAGCGGTAATGAGCAGTTCTTC
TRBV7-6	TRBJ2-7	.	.	CASSSVDRISEQYF	TGTGCCAGCAGCTCGGTGGACCGTATTTCCGAGCAGTACTTC
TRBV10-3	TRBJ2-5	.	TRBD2	CAIISTSGTHEETQYF	TGTGCCATCATCTCTACTAGCGGGACGCATGAAGAGACCCAGTACTTC
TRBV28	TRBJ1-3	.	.	CASSSGRRSGNTIYF	TGTGCCAGCAGTTCGGGACGCCGGAGTGGAAACACCATATATTTT
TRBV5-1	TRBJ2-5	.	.	CASRSGQQETQYF	TGCGCCAGCAGATCCGGACAGCAAGAGACCCAGTACTTC
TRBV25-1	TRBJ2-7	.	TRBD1	CASGGTGRSYEQYF	TGTGCCAGCGGAGGGACAGGGAGGTCCTACGAGCAGTACTTC
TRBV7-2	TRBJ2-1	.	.	CASSLGVRSNEQFF	TGTGCCAGCAGCTTAGGGGTGCGGAGCAATGAGCAGTTCTTC
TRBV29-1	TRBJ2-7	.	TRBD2	CSVEGSRTSGSYEQYF	TGCAGCGTTGAAGGGAGCAGGACTAGCGGTTCCTACGAGCAGTACTTC
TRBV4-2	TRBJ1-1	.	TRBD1	CASSKLGTGGVWTEAFF	TGTGCCAGCAGTAAATTGGGGACAGGGGGCGTCTGGACTGAAGCTTTCTTT
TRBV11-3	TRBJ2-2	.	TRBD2	CASSLEWTRNTGELFF	TGTGCCAGCAGCTTAGAGTGGACTAGGAACACCGGGGAGCTGTTTTTT
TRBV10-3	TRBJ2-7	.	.	CAISESTKGSYEQYF	TGTGCCATCAGTGAGTCGACAAAGGGATCCTACGAGCAGTACTTC
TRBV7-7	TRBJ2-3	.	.	CASSLGTEPSTDTQYF	TGTGCCAGCAGCTTAGGGACAGAACCTAGCACAGATACGCAGTATTTT
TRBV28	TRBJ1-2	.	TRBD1	CASTLGWGQVNYGYTF	TGTGCCAGCACCCTAGGGTGGGGACAGGTTAACTATGGCTACACCTTC
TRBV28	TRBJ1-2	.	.	CASSFNGNYGYTF	TGTGCCAGCAGTTTCAACGGTAACTATGGCTACACCTTC
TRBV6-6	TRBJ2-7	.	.	CASSRAFSSYEQYF	TGTGCCAGCAGTCGGGCTTTTAGCTCCTACGAGCAGTACTTC
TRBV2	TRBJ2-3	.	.	CASSEEVPDTQYF	TGTGCCAGCAGTGAAGAAGTACCAGATACGCAGTATTTT
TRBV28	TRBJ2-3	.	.	CASSPATYTDTQYF	TGTGCCAGCAGCCCAGCTACCTACACAGATACGCAGTATTTT
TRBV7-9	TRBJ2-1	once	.	CASSPSSGYYNEQFF	TGTGCCAGCAGCCCCTCCAGCGGATACTACAATGAGCAGTTCTTC
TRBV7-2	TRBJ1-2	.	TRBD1	CASTYYRGSSGYTF	TGTGCCAGCACATACTACAGGGGTTCCTCTGGCTACACCTTC
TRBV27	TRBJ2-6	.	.	CASSAPEGSVSGANVLTF	TGTGCCAGCAGTGCCCCAGAGGGATCGGTCTCTGGGGCCAACGTCCTGACTTTC
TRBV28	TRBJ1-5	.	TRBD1	CASSSEQGISNQPQHF	TGTGCCAGCAGTTCAGAACAGGGGATCAGCAATCAGCCCCAGCATTTT
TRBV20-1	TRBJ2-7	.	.	CSATEYEQYF	TGCAGTGCTACAGAATACGAGCAGTACTTC
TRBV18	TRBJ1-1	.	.	CASYRGANTEAFF	TGTGCCAGCTACCGGGGAGCGAACACTGAAGCTTTCTTT
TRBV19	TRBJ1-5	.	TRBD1	CATTGTGQSNQPQHF	TGTGCCACCACCGGGACAGGGCAATCCAATCAGCCCCAGCATTTT
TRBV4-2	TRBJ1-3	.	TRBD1	CASSQEWGTGLSGNTIYF	TGTGCCAGCAGCCAAGAGTGGGGGACAGGGCTCTCTGGAAACACCATATATTTT
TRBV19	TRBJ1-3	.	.	CASSISWRIGNTIYF	TGTGCCAGTAGTATCTCTTGGCGCATCGGAAACACCATATATTTT
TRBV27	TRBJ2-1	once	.	CASSFRRNRGGDEQFF	TGTGCCAGCAGTTTCCGACGTAACAGGGGCGGGGATGAGCAGTTCTTC
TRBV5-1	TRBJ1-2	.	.	CASSLEKGVNYGYTF	TGCGCCAGCAGCTTGGAGAAAGGGGTTAACTATGGCTACACCTTC
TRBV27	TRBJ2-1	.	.	CASSLSSGVSYNEQFF	TGTGCCAGCAGTTTATCATCGGGAGTCTCCTACAATGAGCAGTTCTTC
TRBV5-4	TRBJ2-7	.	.	CASSLAGSYEQYF	TGTGCCAGCAGCTTAGCGGGCTCCTACGAGCAGTACTTC
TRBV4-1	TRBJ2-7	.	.	CASSQEPGLVASYEQYF	TGCGCCAGCAGCCAAGAACCCGGTCTAGTGGCCTCCTACGAGCAGTACTTC
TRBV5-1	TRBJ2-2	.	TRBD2	CASSLPLAGITGELFF	TGCGCCAGCAGCTTGCCACTAGCGGGAATCACCGGGGAGCTGTTTTTT
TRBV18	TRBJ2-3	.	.	CASSPMGGGGTDTQYF	TGTGCCAGCTCACCCATGGGGGGAGGCGGCACAGATACGCAGTATTTT
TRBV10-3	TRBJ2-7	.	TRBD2	CAISPWSGNVHEQYF	TGTGCCATCAGCCCTTGGAGCGGGAACGTCCACGAGCAGTACTTC